This TCR beta chain was identified during a study of T cells in Graves' hyperthyroidism and ophthalmopathy. General study findings and limits: Patients with ophthalmopathy were separated from those with stable hyperthyroidism by a 13 V-J model. Ophthalmopathy onset followed model prediction by a median about seven months.

This clonotype has a count of ten or more. Its antigen remains unidentified. Amplified TCR beta CDR3 regions came from RNA transcripts. In the first-round RT-PCR of the TCR CDR3, the HTBI primer set was used. TCRdb re-derived calls from the multiplex PCR reads in MiXCR, one entry per CDR3 protein. Of about 400,000 distinct CDR3 sequences listed, around 15% were seen once; the top ten hold approximately 19%. Ophthalmopathy in the patients scored at least 3 on Clinical Activity Score and at least 4 on NOSPECS grade, lasting under 3 months. Exclusion of patients followed from uncontrolled infection, other autoimmune disease, pregnancy or lactation. This clonotype was sampled from a woman aged 60-75 years with Graves' ophthalmopathy. The sample was blood.

The CDR3 nucleotides read TGTGCCTGGAGTGAGGGAAGGGGTCCAGATACGCAGTATTTT. This codes for CAWSEGRGPDTQYF. The chain carries TRBV30 and TRBJ2-3, with D perhaps TRBD1 (5 bases). Germline CDR1 reads GTSNPN; CDR2 reads SVGIG (reference sequence). This CDR3 spans 14 amino acids. With 1 base removed from V and 4 bases from J, the gap between germline ends came to 12 bases.